The clone carrying this T cell receptor (beta chain) was counted at least ten times. Its cognate antigen is unknown. The sample belongs to a study of CD8 T cells in ankylosing spondylitis. Findings of the study overall: Some of the motif variants had earlier been found in reactive arthritis patients' fluid and blood. Ankylosing spondylitis blood seemed to carry a telltale TCR beta motif made of several highly homologous variants.

CDR3 length: 15 amino acids. Trimming shortened V by 2 bases and J by 3 bases, and 15 bases separated the two germline ends. Per the germline V gene, CDR1 is SGHDT and CDR2 is YYEEEE. Library preparation for TCR beta used quantitative 5'-RACE with molecular barcodes. MiXCR was run by TCRdb on the 5' RACE reads, yielding one entry per CDR3 protein. Altogether 250,000 to 400,000 distinct CDR3 sequences are present, around 10% being singletons, with the ten largest covering roughly 9.5%. The clonotype comes from a female donor with ankylosing spondylitis or in good health (not recorded which). The sample taken for sequencing was blood, either unsorted or a sorted T cell fraction (not recorded which). The rearrangement joins TRBV5-6 to TRBJ2-7, with D possibly TRBD1 on 6 matching bases. The CDR3 loop reads CASSLRQVQLYEQYF. The CDR3 DNA reads TGTGCCAGCAGCTTAAGACAGGTCCAGCTCTACGAGCAGTACTTC.